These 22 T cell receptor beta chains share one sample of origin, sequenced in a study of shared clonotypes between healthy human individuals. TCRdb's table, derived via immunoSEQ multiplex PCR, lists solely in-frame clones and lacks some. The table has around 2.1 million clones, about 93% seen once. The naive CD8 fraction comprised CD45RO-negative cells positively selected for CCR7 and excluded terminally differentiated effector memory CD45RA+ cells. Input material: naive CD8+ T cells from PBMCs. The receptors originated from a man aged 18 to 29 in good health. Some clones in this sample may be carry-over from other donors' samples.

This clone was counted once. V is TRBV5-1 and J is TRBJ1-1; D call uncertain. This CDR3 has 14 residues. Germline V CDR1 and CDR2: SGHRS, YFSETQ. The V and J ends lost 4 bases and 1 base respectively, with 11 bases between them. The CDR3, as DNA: TGCGCCAGCAGCCCGGAAGCCCAGAACACTGAAGCTTTCTTT. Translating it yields CASSPEAQNTEAFF.

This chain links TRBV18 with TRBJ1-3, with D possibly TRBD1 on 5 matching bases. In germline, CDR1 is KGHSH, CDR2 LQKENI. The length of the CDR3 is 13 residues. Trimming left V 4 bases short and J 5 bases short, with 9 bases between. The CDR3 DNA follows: TGTGCCAGCTCACAGGGGCTTAGAAACACCATATATTTT. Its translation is CASSQGLRNTIYF.

As DNA, the CDR3 is TGTGCCAGCAGTGGACTAACCGGAGGGGAAAAACTGTTTTTT. Translation gives CASSGLTGGEKLFF. The chain carries TRBV6-5 and TRBJ1-4; D gene ambiguous. Germline V gene lookup returns CDR1 MNHEY and CDR2 SVGAGI. The CDR3 covers 14 residues. V dropped 5 bases and J dropped 8 bases, with 15 bases sitting between them.

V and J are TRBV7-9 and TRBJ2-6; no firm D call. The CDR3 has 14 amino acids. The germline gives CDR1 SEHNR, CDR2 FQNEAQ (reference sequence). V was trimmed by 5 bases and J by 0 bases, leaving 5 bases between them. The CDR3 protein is CASSVVSGANVLTF. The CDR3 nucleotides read TGTGCCAGCAGCGTTGTCTCTGGGGCCAACGTCCTGACTTTC.

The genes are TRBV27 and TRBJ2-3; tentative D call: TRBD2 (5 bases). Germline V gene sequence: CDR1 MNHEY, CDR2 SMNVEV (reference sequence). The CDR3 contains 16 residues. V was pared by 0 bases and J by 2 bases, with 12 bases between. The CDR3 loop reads CASSLSLSGYTDTQYF. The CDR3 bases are TGTGCCAGCAGTTTATCCCTAAGCGGATACACAGATACGCAGTATTTT.

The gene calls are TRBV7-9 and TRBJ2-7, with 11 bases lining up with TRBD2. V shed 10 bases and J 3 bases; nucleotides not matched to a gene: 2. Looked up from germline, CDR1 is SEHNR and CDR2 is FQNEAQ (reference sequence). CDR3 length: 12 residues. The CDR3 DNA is TGTGCCACGGGACTAGCGGACTACGAGCAGTACTTC. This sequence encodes CATGLADYEQYF. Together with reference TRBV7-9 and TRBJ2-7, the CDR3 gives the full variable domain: DTGVSQNPRHKITKRGQNVTFRCDPISEHNRLYWYRQTLGQGPEFLTYFQNEAQLEKSRLLSDRFSAERPKGSFSTLEIQRTEQGDSAMYLCATGLADYEQYFGPGTRLTVT.

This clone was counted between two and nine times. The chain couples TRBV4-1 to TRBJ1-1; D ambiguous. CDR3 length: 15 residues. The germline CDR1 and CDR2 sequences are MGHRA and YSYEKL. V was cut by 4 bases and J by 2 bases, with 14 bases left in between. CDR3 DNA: TGCGCCAGCAGCCTAAAAGCCGACTCCAACACTGAAGCTTTCTTT. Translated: CASSLKADSNTEAFF.

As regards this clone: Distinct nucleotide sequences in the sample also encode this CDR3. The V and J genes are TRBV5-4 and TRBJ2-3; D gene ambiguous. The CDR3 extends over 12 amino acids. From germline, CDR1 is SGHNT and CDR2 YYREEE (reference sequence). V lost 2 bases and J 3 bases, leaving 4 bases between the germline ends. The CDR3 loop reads CASSLATDTQYF. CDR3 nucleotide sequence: TGTGCCAGCAGCTTAGCAACAGATACGCAGTATTTT.

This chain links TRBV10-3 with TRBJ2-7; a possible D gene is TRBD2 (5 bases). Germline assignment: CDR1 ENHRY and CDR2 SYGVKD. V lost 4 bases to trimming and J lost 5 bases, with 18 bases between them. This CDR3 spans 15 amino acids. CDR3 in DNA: TGTGCCATCAGTGCGGGTAATCGGGGTTCGGACGAGCAGTACTTC. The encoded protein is CAISAGNRGSDEQYF.

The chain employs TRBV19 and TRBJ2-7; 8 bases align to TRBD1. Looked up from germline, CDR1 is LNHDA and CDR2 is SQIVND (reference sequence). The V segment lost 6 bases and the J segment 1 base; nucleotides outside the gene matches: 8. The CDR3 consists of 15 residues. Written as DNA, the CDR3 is TGTGCCAGTAGGATCGGACAGGGTCCTTCCTACGAGCAGTACTTC. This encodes CASRIGQGPSYEQYF.

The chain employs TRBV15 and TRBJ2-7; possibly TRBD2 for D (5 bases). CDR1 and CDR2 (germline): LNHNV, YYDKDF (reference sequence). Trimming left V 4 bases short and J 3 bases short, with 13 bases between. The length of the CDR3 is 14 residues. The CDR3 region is CATSKGLMYYEQYF. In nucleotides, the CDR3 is TGTGCCACCAGCAAAGGACTCATGTACTACGAGCAGTACTTC.

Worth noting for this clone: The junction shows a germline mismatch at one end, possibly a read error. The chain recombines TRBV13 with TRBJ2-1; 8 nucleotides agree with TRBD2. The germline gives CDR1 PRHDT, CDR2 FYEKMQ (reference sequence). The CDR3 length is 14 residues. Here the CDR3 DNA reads TGTGCCAGCAGCTCCAGGACTAGCTACGATGAGCAGTTCTTC. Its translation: CASSSRTSYDEQFF.

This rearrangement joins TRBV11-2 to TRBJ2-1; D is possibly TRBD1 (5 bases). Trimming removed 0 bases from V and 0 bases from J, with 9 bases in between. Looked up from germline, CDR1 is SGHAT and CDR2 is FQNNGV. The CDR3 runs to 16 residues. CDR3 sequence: CASSLEGPSSYNEQFF. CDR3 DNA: TGTGCCAGCAGCTTAGAGGGGCCGAGCTCCTACAATGAGCAGTTCTTC.

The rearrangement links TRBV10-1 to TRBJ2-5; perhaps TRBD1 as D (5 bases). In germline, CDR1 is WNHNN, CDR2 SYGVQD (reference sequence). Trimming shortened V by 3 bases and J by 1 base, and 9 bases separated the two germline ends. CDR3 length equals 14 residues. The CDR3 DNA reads TGCGCCAGCAGTGAATCGGACACCCAAGAGACCCAGTACTTC. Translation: CASSESDTQETQYF.

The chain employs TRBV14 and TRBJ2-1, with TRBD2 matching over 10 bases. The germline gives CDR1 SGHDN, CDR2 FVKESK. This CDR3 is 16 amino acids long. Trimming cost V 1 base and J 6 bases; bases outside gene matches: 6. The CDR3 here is CASSQGGLAGVNEQFF. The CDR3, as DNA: TGTGCCAGCAGCCAAGGGGGGCTAGCGGGAGTCAATGAGCAGTTCTTC.

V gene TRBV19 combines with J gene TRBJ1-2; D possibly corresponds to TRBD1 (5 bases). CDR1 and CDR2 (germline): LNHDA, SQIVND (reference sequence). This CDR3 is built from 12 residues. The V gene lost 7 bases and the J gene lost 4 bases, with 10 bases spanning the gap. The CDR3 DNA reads TGTGCCAGTACCCCAGGGACCTATGGCTACACCTTC. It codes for CASTPGTYGYTF.

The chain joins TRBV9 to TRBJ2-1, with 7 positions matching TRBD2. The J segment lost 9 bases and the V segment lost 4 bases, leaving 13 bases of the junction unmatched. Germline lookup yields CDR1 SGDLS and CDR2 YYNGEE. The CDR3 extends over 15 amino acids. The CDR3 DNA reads TGTGCCAGCAGCCTTAGAGGACTAGACTATGGTGAGCAGTTCTTC. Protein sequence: CASSLRGLDYGEQFF.

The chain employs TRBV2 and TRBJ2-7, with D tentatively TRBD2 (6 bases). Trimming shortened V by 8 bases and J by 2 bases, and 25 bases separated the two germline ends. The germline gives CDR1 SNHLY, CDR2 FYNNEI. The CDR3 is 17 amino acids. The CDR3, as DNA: TGTGCCAGCGGATCTTCACGGGGGTGGGACTCGACCTACGAGCAGTACTTC. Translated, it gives CASGSSRGWDSTYEQYF.

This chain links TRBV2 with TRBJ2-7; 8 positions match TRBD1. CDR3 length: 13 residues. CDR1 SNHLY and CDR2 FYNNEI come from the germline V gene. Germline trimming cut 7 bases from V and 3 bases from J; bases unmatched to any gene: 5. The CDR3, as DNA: TGTGCCAGCACGGGACAGGAACGCTACGAGCAGTACTTC. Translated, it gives CASTGQERYEQYF. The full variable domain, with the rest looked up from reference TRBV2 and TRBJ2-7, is EPEVTQTPSHQVTQMGQEVILRCVPISNHLYFYWYRQILGQKVEFLVSFYNNEISEKSEIFDDQFSVERPDGSNFTLKIRSTKLEDSAMYFCASTGQERYEQYFGPGTRLTVT.

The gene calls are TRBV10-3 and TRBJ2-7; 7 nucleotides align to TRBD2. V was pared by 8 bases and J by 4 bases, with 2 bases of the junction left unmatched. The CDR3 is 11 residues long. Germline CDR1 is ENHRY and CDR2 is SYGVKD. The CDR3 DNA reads TGTGCCATCGGGGAGGGGTACGAGCAGTACTTC. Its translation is CAIGEGYEQYF.

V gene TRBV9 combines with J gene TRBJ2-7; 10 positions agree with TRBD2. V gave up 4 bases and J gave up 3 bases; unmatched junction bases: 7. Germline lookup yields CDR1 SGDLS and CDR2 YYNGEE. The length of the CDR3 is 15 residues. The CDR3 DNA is TGTGCCAGCAGCCCCTCCGGACTAGCGGACTACGAGCAGTACTTC. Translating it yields CASSPSGLADYEQYF.

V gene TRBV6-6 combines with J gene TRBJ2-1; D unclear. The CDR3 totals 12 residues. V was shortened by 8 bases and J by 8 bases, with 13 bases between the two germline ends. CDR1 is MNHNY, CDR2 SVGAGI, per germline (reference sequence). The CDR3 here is CASLYRPYEQFF. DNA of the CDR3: TGTGCCAGCCTTTACCGCCCGTATGAGCAGTTCTTC.